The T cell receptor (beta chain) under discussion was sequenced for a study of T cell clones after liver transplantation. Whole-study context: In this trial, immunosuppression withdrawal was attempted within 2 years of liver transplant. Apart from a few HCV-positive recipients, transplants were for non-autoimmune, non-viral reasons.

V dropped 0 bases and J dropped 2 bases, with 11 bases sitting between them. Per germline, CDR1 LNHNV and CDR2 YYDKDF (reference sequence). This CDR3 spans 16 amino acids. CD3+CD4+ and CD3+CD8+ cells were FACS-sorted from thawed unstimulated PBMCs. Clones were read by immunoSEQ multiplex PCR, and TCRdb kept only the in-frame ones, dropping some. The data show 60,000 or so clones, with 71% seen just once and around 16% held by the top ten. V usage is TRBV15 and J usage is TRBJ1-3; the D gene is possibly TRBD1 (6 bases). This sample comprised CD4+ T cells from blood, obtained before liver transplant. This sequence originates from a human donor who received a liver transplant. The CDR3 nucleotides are TGTGCCACCAGCAGAGAGAAAAACAGGGCTGGAAACACCATATATTTT. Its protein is CATSREKNRAGNTIYF.